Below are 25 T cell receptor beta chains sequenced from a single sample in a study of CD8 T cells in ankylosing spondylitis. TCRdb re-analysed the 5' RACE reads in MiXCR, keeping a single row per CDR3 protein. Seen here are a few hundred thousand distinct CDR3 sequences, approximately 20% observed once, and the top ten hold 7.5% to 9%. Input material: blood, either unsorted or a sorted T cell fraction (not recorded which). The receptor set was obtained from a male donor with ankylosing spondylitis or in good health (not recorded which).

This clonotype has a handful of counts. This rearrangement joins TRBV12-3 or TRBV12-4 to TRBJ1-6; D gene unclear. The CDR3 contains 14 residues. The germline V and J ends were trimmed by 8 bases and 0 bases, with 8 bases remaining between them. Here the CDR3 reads CASGLNSYNSPLHF. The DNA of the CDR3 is TGTGCCAGCGGGCTTAACTCCTATAATTCACCCCTCCACTTT.

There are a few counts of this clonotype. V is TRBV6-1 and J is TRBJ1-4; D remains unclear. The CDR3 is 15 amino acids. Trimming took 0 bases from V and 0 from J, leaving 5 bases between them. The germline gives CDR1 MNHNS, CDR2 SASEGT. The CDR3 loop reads CASSEARATNEKLFF. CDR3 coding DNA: TGTGCCAGCAGTGAAGCAAGGGCAACTAATGAAAAACTGTTTTTT.

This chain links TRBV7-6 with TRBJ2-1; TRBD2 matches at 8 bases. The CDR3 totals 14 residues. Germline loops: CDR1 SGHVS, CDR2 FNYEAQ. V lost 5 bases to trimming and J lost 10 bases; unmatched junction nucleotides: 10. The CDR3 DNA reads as TGTGCCAGCAGCACGGGACTAGTGGGAGGCGAGCAGTTCTTC. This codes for CASSTGLVGGEQFF.

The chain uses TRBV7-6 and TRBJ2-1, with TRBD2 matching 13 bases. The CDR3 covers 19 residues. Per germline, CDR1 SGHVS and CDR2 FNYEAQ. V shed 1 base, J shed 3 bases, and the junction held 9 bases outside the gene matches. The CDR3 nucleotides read TGTGCCAGCAGCTTAGATAGGACTAGCGGGAGAGGGGACTACAATGAGCAGTTCTTC. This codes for CASSLDRTSGRGDYNEQFF.

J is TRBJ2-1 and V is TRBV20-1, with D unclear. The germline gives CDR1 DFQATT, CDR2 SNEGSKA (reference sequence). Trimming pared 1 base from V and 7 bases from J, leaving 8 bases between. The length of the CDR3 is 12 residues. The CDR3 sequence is CSARGARNEQFF. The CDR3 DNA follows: TGCAGTGCTAGAGGGGCTCGGAATGAGCAGTTCTTC.

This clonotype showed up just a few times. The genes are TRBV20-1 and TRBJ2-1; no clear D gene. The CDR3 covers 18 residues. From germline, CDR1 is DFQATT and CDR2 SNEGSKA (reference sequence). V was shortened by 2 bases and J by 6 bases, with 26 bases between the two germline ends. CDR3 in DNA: TGCAGTGCTAGAAGGTCCGAGGTCGGCCACCCTTTCTCCAATGAGCAGTTCTTC. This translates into CSARRSEVGHPFSNEQFF.

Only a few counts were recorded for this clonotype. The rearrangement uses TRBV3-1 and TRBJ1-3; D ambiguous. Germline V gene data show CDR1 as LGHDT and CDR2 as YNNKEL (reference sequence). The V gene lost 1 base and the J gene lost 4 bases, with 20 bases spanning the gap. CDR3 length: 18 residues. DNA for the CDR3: TGTGCCAGCAGCCAAGGAATCGTTGCAAGCGGCCTAGGAAACACCATATATTTT. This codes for CASSQGIVASGLGNTIYF.

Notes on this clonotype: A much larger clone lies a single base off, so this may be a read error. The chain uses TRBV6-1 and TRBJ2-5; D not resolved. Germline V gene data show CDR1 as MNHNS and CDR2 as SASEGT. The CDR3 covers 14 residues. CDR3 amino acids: CANSEVAQEETQYF. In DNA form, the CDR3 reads TGTGCCAACAGTGAAGTGGCGCAGGAGGAGACCCAGTACTTC.

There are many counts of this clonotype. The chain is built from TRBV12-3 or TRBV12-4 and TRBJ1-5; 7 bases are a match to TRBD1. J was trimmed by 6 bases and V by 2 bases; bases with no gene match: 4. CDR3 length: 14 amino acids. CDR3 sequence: CASSLLAGGQPQHF. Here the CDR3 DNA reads TGTGCCAGCAGTTTATTGGCAGGGGGTCAGCCCCAGCATTTT.

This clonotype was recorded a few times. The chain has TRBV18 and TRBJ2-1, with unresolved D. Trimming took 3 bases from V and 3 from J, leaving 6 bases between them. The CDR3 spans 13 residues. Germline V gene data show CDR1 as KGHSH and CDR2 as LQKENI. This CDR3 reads CASSPRVYNEQFF. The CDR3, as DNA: TGTGCCAGCTCACCTCGGGTCTACAATGAGCAGTTCTTC.

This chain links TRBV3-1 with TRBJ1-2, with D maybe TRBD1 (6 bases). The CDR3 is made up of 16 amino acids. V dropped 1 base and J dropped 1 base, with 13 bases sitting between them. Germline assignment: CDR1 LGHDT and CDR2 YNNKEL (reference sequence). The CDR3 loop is CASSQVWGALNYGYTF. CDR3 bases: TGTGCCAGCAGCCAAGTATGGGGGGCCCTTAACTATGGCTACACCTTC.

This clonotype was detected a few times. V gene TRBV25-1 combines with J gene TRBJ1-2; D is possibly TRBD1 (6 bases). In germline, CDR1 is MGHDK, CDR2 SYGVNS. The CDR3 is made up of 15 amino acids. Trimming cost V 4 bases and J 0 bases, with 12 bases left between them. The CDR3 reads CASSASGATNYGYTF. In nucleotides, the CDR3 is TGTGCCAGCAGTGCTTCAGGGGCCACTAACTATGGCTACACCTTC.

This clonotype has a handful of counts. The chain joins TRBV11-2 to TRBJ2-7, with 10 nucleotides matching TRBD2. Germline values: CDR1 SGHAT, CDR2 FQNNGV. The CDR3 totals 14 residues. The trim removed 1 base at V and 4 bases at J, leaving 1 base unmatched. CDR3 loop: CASSLGSGGYEQYV. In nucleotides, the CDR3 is TGTGCCAGCAGCTTAGGTAGCGGGGGGTACGAGCAGTACGTC.

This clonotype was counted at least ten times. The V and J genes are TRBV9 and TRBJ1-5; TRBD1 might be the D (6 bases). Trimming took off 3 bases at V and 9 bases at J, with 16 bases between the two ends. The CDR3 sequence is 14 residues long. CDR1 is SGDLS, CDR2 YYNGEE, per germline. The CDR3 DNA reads TGTGCCAGCAGCGCGACAGGTGTAGGTCGGCCCCAGCATTTT. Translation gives CASSATGVGRPQHF.

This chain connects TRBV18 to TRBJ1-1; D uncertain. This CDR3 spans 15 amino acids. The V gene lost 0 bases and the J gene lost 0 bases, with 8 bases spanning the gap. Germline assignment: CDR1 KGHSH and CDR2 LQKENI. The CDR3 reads CASSPPARLNTEAFF. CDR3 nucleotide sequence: TGTGCCAGCTCACCACCGGCCAGGCTGAACACTGAAGCTTTCTTT.

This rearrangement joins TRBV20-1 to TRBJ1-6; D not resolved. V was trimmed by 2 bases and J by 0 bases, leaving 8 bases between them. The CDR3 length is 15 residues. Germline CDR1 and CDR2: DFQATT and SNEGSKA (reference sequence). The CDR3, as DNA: TGCAGTGCTAGAAGCGGGCGCTCCTATAATTCACCCCTCCACTTT. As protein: CSARSGRSYNSPLHF.

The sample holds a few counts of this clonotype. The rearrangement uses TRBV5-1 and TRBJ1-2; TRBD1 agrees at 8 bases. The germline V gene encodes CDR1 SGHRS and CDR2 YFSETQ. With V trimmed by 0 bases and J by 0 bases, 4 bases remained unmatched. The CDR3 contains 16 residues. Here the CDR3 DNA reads TGCGCCAGCAGCTTGGGGGGGACAGGTGCTAACTATGGCTACACCTTC. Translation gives CASSLGGTGANYGYTF.

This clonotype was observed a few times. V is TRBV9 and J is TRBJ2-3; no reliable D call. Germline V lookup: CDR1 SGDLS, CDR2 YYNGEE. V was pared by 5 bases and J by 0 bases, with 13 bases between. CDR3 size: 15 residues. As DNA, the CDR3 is TGTGCCAGCAGTCCCGTGGCAGCTAGCACAGATACGCAGTATTTT. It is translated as CASSPVAASTDTQYF.

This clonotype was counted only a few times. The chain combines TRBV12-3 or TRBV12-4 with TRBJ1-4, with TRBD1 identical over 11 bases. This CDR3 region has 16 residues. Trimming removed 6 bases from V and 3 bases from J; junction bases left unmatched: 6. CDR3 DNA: TGTGCCAGCAGATCGGGACAGGGGGTGGCTAATGAAAAACTGTTTTTT. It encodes CASRSGQGVANEKLFF.

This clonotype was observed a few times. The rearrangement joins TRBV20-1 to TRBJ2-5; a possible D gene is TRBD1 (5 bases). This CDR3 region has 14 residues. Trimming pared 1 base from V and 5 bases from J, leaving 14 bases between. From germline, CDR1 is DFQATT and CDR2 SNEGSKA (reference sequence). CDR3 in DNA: TGCAGTGCTAGAGCACAGGACCTGGGGGAGACCCAGTACTTC. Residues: CSARAQDLGETQYF.

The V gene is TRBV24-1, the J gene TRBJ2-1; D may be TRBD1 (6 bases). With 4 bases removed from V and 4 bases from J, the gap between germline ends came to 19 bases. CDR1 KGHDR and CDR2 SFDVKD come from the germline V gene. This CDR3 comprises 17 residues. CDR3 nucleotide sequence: TGTGCCACCAGTGACACTGCCGAATCTAGGGGGTACAATGAGCAGTTCTTC. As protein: CATSDTAESRGYNEQFF.

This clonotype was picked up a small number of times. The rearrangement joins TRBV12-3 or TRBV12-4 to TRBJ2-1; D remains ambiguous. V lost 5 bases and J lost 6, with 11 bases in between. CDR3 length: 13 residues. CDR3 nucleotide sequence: TGTGCCAGCAGTACGAACAGAGCCAATGAGCAGTTCTTC. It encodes CASSTNRANEQFF.

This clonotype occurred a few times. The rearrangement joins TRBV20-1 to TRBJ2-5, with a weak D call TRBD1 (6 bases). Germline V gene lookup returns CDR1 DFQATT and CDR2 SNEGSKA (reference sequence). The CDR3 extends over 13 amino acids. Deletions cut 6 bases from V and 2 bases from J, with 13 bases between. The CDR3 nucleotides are TGCAGTGCCGGAAGACAGGTACAAGAGACCCAGTACTTC. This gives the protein CSAGRQVQETQYF.

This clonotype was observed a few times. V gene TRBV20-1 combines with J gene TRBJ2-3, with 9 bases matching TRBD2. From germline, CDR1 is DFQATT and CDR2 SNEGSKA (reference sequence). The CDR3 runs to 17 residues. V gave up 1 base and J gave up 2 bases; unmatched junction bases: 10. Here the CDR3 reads CSARATSGKVNTDTQYF. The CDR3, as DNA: TGCAGTGCTAGAGCGACTAGCGGAAAAGTAAACACAGATACGCAGTATTTT.

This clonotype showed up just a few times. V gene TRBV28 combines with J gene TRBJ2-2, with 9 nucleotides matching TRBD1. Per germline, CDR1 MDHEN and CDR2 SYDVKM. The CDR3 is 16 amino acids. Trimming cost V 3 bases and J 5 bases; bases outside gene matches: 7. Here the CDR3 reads CASSFPRDRETGELFF. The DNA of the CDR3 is TGTGCCAGCAGTTTCCCCAGGGACAGGGAAACCGGGGAGCTGTTTTTT.